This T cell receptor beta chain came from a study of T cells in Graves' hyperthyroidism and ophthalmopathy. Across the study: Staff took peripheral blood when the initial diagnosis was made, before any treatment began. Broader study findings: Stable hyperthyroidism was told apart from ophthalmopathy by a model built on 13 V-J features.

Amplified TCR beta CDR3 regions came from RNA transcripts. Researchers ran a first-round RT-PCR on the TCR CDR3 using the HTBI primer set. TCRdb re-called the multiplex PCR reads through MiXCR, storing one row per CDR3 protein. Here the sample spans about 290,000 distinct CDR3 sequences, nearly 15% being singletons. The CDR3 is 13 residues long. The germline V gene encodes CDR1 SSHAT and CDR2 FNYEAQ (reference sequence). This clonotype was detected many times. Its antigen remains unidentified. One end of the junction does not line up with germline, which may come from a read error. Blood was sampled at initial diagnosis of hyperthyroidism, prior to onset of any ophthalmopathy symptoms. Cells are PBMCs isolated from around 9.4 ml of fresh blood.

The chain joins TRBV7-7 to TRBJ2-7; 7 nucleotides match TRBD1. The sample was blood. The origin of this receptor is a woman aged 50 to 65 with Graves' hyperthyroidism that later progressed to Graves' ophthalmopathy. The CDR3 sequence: CASSPDRASEQYF. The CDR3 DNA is TGTGCTAGCAGCCCCGACAGGGCCAGCGAGCAGTACTTC. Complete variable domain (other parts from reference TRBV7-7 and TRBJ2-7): GAGVSQSPRYKVTKRGQDVTLRCDPISSHATLYWYQQALGQGPEFLTYFNYEAQPDKSGLPSDRFSAERPEGSISTLTIQRTEQRDSAMYRCASSPDRASEQYFGPGTRLTVT.